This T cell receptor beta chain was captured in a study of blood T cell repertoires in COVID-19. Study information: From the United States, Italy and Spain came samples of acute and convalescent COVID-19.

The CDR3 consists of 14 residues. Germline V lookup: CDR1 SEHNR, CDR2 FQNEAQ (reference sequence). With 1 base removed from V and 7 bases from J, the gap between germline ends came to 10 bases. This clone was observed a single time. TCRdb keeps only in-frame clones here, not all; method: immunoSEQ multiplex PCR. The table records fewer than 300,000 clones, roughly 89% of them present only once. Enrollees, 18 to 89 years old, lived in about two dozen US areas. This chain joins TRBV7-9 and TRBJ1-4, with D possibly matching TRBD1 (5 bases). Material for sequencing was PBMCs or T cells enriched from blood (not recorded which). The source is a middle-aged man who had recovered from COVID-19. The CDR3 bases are TGTGCCAGCAGCTTAGGGACACCCGTTGAAAAACTGTTTTTT. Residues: CASSLGTPVEKLFF.